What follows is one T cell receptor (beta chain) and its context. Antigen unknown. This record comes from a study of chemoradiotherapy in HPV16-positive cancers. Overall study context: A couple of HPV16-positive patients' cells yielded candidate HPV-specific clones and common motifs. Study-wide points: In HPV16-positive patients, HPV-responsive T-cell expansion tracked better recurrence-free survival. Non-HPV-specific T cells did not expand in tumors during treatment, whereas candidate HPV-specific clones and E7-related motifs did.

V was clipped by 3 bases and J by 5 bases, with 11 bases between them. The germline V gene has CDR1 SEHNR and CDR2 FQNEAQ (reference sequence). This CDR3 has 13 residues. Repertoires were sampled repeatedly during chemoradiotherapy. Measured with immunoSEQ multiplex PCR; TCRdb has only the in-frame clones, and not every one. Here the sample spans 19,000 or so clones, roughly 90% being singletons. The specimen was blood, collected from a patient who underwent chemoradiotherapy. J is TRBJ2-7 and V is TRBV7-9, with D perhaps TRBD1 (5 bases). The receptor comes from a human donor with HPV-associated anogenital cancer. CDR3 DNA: TGTGCCAGCAGCTTCGAAGGGGCCCACGAGCAGTACTTC. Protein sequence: CASSFEGAHEQYF.